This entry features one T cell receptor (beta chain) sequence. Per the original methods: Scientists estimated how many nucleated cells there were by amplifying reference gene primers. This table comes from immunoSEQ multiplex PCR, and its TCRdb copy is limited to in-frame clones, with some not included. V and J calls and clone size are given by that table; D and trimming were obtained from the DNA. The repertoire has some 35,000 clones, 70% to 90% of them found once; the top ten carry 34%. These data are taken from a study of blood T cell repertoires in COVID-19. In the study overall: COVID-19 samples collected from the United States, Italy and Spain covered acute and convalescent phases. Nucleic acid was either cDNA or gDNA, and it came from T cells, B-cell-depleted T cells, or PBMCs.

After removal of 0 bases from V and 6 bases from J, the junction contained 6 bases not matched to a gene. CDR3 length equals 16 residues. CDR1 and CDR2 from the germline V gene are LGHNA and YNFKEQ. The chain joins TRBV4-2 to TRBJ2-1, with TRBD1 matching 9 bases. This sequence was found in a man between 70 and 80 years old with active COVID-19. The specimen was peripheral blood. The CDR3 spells CASSQEGTGSFNEQFF. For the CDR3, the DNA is TGTGCCAGCAGCCAAGAGGGGACAGGGTCATTCAATGAGCAGTTCTTC.